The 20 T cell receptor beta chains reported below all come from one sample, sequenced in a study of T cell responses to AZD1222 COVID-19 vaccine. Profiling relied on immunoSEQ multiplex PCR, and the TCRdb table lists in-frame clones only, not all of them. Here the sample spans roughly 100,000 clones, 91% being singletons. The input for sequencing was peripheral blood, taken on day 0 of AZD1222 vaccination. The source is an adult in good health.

The CDR3 DNA is TGTGCCACAGGGGACAGTACCTACGAGCAGTACTTC. The encoded protein is CATGDSTYEQYF. V and J are TRBV10-3 and TRBJ2-7; 7 positions agree with TRBD1. The CDR3 sequence is 12 residues long. CDR1 and CDR2 (germline): ENHRY, SYGVKD. The V gene end was trimmed by 10 bases and the J gene end by 2 bases; junction bases not matched to a gene: 5.

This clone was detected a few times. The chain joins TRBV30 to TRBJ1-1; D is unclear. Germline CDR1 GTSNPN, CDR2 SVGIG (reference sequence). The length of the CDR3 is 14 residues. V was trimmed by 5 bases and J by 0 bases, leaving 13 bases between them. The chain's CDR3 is CAWQKRRMNTEAFF. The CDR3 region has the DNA TGTGCCTGGCAAAAGAGGCGCATGAACACTGAAGCTTTCTTT.

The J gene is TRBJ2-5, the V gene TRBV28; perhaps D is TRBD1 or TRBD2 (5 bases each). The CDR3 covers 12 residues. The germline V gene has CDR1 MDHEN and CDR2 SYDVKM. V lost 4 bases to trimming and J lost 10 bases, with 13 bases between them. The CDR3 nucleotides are TGTGCCAGCAGTTCCATTCGAGGGGACCAGTACTTC. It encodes CASSSIRGDQYF. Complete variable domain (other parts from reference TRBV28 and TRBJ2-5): DVKVTQSSRYLVKRTGEKVFLECVQDMDHENMFWYRQDPGLGLRLIYFSYDVKMKEKGDIPEGYSVSREKKERFSLILESASTNQTSMYLCASSSIRGDQYFGPGTRLLVL.

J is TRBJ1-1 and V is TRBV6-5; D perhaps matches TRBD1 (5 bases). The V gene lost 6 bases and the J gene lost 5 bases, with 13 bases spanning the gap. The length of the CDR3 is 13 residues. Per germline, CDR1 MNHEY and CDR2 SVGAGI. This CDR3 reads CASRATGITEAFF. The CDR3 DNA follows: TGTGCCAGCAGGGCCACAGGTATAACTGAAGCTTTCTTT.

The CDR3 reads CASSLSDRGGQPQHF. The CDR3 region has the DNA TGCGCCAGCAGCCTTTCGGACAGGGGGGGTCAGCCCCAGCATTTT. J is TRBJ1-5 and V is TRBV4-3; 10 bases agree with TRBD1. This CDR3 spans 15 amino acids. The V segment lost 4 bases and the J segment 6 bases; nucleotides outside the gene matches: 6. Per germline, CDR1 LGHNA and CDR2 YSLEER.

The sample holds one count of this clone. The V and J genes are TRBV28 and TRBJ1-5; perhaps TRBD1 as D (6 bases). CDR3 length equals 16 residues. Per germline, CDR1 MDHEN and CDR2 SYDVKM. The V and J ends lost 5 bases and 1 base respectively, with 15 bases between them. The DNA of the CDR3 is TGTGCCAGCAGTAGGGGGACACGTTCAAGCAATCAGCCCCAGCATTTT. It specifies CASSRGTRSSNQPQHF.

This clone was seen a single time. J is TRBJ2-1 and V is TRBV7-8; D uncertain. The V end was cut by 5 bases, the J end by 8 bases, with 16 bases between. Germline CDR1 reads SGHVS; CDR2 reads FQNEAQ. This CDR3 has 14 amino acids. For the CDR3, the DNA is TGTGCCAGCAGCCGCCCGACTGAATTCGATGAGCAGTTCTTC. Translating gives CASSRPTEFDEQFF.

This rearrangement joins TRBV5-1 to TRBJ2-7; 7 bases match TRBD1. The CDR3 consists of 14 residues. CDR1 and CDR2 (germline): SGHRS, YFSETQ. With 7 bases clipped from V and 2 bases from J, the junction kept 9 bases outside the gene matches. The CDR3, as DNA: TGCGCCAGCCGCACTTGGACAGGTCCCTACGAGCAGTACTTC. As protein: CASRTWTGPYEQYF.

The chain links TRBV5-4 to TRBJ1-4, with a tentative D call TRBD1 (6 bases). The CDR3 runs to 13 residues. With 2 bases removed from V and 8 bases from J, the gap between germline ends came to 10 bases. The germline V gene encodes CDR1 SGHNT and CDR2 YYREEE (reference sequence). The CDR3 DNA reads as TGTGCCAGCAGCTTCCAGGGGCGCGAAAAACTGTTTTTT. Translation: CASSFQGREKLFF.

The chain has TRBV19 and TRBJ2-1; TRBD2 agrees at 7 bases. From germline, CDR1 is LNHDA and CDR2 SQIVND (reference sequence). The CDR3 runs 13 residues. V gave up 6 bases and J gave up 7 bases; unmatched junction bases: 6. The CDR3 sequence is CASRFGRGNEQFF. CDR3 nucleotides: TGTGCCAGTAGATTTGGGAGGGGTAATGAGCAGTTCTTC.

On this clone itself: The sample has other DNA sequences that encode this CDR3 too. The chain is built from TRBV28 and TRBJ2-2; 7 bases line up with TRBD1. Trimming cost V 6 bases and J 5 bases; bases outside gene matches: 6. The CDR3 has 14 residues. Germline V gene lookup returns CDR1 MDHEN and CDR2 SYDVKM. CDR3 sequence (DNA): TGTGCCAGCAGCCCGACAGGGTTAACCGGGGAGCTGTTTTTT. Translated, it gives CASSPTGLTGELFF.

DNA of the CDR3: TGTGCCAGCAGCCAAACAGGGGGCTCCACTGAAGCTTTCTTT. It encodes CASSQTGGSTEAFF. V gene TRBV4-2 combines with J gene TRBJ1-1, with 9 bases identical to TRBD1. CDR3 length: 14 residues. Per germline, CDR1 LGHNA and CDR2 YNFKEQ. V was pared by 2 bases and J by 4 bases, with 2 bases of the junction left unmatched.

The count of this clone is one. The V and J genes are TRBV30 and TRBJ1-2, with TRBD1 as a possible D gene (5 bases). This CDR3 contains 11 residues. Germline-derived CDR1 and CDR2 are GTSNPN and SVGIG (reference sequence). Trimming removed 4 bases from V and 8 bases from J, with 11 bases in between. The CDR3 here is CAWTTGGGYTF. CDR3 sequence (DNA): TGTGCCTGGACGACTGGGGGAGGCTACACCTTC.

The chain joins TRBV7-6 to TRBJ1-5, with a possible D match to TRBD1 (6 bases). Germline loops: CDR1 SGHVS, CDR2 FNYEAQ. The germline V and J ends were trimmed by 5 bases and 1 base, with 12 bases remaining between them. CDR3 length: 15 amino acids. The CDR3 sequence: CASSPSTGSNQPQHF. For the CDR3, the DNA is TGTGCCAGCAGCCCGTCGACAGGAAGCAATCAGCCCCAGCATTTT.

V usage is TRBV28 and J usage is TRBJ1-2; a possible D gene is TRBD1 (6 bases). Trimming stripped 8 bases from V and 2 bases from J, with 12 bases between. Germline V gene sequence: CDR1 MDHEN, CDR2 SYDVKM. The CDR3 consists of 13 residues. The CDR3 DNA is TGTGCCAGCGGGGGCGCCCCAAACTATGGCTACACCTTC. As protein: CASGGAPNYGYTF.

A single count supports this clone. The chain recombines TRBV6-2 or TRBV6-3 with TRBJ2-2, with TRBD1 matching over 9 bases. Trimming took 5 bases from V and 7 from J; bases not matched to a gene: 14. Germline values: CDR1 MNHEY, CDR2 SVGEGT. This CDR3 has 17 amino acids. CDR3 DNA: TGTGCCAGCAGTCCAATCCCCGGGACAGGGTTGATCGGGGAGCTGTTTTTT. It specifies CASSPIPGTGLIGELFF.

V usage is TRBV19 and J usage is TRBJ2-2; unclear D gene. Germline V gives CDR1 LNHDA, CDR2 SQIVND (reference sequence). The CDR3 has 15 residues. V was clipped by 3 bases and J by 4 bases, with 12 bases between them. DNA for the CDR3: TGTGCCAGTAGTATTAGTGGGAAAGGCACCGGGGAGCTGTTTTTT. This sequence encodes CASSISGKGTGELFF. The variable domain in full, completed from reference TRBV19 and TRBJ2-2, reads DGGITQSPKYLFRKEGQNVTLSCEQNLNHDAMYWYRQDPGQGLRLIYYSQIVNDFQKGDIAEGYSVSREKKESFPLTVTSAQKNPTAFYLCASSISGKGTGELFFGEGSRLTVL.

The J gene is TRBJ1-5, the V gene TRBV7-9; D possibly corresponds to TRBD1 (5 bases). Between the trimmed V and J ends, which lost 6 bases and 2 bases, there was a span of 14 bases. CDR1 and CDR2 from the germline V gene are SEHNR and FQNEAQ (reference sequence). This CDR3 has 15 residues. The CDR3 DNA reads TGTGCCAGCAGTTGGGGCTCGGACGGCAATCAGCCCCAGCATTTT. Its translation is CASSWGSDGNQPQHF.

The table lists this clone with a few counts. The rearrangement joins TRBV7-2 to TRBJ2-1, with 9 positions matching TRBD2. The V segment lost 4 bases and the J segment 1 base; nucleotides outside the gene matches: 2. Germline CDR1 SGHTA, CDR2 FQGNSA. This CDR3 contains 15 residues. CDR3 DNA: TGTGCCAGCAGCTCTAGCGGGATTTCCTACAATGAGCAGTTCTTC. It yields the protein CASSSSGISYNEQFF.

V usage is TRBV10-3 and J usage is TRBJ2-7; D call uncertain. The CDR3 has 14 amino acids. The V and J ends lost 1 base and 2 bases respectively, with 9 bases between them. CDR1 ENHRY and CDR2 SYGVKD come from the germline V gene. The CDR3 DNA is TGTGCCATCAGTGAGTTTGGGGAAGCCTACGAGCAGTACTTC. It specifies CAISEFGEAYEQYF.